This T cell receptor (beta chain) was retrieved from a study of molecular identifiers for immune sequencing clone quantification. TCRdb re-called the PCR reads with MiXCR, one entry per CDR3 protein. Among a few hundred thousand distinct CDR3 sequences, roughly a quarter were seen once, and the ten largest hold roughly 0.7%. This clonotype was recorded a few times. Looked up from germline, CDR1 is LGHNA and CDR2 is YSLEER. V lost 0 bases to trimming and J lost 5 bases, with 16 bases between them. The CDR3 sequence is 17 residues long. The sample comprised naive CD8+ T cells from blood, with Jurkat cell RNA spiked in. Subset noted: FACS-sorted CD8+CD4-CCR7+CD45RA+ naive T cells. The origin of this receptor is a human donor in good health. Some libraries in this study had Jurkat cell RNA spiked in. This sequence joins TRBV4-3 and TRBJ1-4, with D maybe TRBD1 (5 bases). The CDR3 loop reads CASSQDTPGTGNEKLFF. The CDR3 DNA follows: TGCGCCAGCAGCCAAGATACCCCCGGGACTGGGAATGAAAAACTGTTTTTT.